The clone carrying this TCR beta chain was detected a few times. This sample stems from a study of CD8 T cells in ankylosing spondylitis. The germline V gene has CDR1 SGHRS and CDR2 YFSETQ. The trim removed 0 bases at V and 3 bases at J, leaving 4 bases unmatched. The CDR3 spans 15 residues. TCRdb re-called the 5' RACE reads through MiXCR, storing one row per CDR3 protein. The sample contains about 250,000 distinct CDR3 sequences, about 10% of which appear only once. The J gene is TRBJ2-3, the V gene TRBV5-1; 7 bases are shared with TRBD2. The specimen sequenced was blood, either unsorted or a sorted T cell fraction (not recorded which). The source of this sequence is a male donor with ankylosing spondylitis or in good health (not recorded which). The CDR3 protein is CASSLERGVTDTQYF. CDR3 sequence (DNA): TGCGCCAGCAGCTTGGAACGGGGGGTTACAGATACGCAGTATTTT. The full variable domain, in which reference TRBV5-1 and TRBJ2-3 provide the parts outside the CDR3, is KAGVTQTPRYLIKTRGQQVTLSCSPISGHRSVSWYQQTPGQGLQFLFEYFSETQRNKGNFPGRFSGRQFSNSRSEMNVSTLELGDSALYLCASSLERGVTDTQYFGPGTRLTVL.